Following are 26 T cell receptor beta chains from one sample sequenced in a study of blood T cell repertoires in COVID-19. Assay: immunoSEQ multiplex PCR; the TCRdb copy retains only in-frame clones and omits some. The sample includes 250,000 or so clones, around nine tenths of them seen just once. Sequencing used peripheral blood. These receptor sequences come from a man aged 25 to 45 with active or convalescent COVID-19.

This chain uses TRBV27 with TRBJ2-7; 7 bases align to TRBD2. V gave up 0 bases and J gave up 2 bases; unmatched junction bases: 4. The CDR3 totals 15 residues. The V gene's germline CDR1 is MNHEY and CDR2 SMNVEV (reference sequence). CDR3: CASSLSKAGTYEQYF. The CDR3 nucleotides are TGTGCCAGCAGTTTATCAAAAGCGGGGACCTACGAGCAGTACTTC.

CDR3 sequence reads: CASSLGEGTNQPQHF. CDR3 bases: TGTGCCAGCAGCCTGGGGGAGGGCACCAATCAGCCCCAGCATTTT. The chain is built from TRBV9 and TRBJ1-5, with TRBD1 as a possible D gene (5 bases). Trimming removed 4 bases from V and 3 bases from J, with 14 bases in between. In germline, CDR1 is SGDLS, CDR2 YYNGEE. There are 15 residues in the CDR3.

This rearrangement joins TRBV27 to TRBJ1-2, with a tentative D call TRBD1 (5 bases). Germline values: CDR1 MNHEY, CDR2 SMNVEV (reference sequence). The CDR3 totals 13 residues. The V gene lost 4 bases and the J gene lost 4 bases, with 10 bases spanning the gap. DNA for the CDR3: TGTGCCAGCAGTTCTGGACATACCTATGGCTACACCTTC. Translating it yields CASSSGHTYGYTF.

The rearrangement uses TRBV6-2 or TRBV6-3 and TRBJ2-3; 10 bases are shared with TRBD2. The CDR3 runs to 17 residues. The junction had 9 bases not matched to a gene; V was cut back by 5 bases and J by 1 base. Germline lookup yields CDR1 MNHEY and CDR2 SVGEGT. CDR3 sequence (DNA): TGTGCCAGCAGTAAGCTAGCGGGGGACGGCGGCACAGATACGCAGTATTTT. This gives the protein CASSKLAGDGGTDTQYF.

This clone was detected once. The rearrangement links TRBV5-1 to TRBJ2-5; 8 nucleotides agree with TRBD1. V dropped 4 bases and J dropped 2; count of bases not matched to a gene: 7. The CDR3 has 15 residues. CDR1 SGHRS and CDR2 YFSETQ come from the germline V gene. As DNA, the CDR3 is TGCGCCAGCAGCGCGAACAGGGGGGATCAAGAGACCCAGTACTTC. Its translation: CASSANRGDQETQYF. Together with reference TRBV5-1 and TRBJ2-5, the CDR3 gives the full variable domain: KAGVTQTPRYLIKTRGQQVTLSCSPISGHRSVSWYQQTPGQGLQFLFEYFSETQRNKGNFPGRFSGRQFSNSRSEMNVSTLELGDSALYLCASSANRGDQETQYFGPGTRLLVL.

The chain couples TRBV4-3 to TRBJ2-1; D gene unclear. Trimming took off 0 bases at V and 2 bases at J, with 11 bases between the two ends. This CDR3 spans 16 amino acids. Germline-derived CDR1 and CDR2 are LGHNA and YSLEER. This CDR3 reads CASSQEPRNPYNEQFF. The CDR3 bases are TGCGCCAGCAGCCAAGAGCCCAGGAACCCCTACAATGAGCAGTTCTTC.

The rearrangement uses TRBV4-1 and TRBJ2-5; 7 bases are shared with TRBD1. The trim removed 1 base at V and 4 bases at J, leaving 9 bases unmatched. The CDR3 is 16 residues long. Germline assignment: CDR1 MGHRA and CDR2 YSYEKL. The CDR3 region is CASSQVADRVGETQYF. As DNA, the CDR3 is TGCGCCAGCAGCCAAGTAGCCGACAGGGTAGGAGAGACCCAGTACTTC.

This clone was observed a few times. The CDR3 loop is CASSLVAGGNYEQFF. CDR3 nucleotides: TGTGCCAGCAGCTTAGTAGCGGGGGGTAACTATGAGCAGTTCTTC. The chain recombines TRBV7-2 with TRBJ2-1; TRBD2 matches at 10 bases. Germline V gene sequence: CDR1 SGHTA, CDR2 FQGNSA. With 1 base clipped from V and 8 bases from J, the junction kept 5 bases outside the gene matches. The CDR3 contains 15 residues.

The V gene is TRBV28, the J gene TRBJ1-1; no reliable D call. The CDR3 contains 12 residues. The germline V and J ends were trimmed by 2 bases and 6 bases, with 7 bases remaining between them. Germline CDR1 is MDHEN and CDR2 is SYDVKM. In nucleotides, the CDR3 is TGTGCCAGCAGTTTAACGGGATCTGAAGCTTTCTTT. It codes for CASSLTGSEAFF.

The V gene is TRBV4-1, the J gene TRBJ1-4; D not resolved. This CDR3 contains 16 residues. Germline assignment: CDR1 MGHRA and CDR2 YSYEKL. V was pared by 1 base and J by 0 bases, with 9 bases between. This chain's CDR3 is CASSQGGQATNEKLFF. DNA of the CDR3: TGCGCCAGCAGCCAAGGAGGTCAAGCAACTAATGAAAAACTGTTTTTT.

In DNA, the CDR3 is TGTGCCAGCAGCCTAGCTGGAAACACCATATATTTT. It encodes CASSLAGNTIYF. The chain couples TRBV5-8 to TRBJ1-3; D unresolved. CDR1 SGHTS and CDR2 YDEGEE come from the germline V gene. Trimming removed 4 bases at V and 2 bases at J, with 4 bases between. The CDR3 is 12 residues long.

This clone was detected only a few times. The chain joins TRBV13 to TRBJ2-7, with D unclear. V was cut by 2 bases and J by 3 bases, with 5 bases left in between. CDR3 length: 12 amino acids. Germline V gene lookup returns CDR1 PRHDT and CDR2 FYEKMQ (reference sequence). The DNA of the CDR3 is TGTGCCAGCAGCTTATATCGCTACGAGCAGTACTTC. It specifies CASSLYRYEQYF.

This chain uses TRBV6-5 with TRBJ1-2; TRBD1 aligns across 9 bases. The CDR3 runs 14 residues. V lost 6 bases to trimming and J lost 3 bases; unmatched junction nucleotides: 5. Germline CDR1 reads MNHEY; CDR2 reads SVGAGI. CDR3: CASRKTGGDYGYTF. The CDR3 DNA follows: TGTGCCAGCAGGAAAACAGGGGGCGACTATGGCTACACCTTC.

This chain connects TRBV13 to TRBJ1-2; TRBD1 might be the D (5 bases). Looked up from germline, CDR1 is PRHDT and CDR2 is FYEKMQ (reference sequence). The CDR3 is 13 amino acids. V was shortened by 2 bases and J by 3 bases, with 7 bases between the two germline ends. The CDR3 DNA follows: TGTGCCAGCAGCTTACAGGGTTACTATGGCTACACCTTC. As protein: CASSLQGYYGYTF.

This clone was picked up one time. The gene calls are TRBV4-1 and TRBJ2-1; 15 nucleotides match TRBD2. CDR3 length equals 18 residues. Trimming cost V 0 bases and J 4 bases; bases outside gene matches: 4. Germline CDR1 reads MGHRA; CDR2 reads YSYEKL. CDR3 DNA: TGCGCCAGCAGCCAAGACGGGACTAGCGGGGGGACTTACAATGAGCAGTTCTTC. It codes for CASSQDGTSGGTYNEQFF.

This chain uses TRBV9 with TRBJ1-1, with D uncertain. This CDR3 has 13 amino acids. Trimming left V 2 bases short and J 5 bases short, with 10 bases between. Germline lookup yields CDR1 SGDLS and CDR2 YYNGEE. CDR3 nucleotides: TGTGCCAGCAGCGTCGGGGTGAGAACTGAAGCTTTCTTT. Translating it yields CASSVGVRTEAFF.

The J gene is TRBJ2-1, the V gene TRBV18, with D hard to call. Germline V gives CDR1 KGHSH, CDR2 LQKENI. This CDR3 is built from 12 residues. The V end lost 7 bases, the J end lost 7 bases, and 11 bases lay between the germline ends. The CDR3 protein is CASFTLQNEQFF. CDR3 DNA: TGTGCCAGCTTCACCTTACAGAATGAGCAGTTCTTC.

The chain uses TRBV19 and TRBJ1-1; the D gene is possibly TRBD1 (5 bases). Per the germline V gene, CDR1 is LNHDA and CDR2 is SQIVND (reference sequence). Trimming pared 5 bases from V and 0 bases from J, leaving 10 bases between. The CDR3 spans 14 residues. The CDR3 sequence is CASSWAGMNTEAFF. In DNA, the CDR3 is TGTGCCAGTAGTTGGGCAGGGATGAACACTGAAGCTTTCTTT.

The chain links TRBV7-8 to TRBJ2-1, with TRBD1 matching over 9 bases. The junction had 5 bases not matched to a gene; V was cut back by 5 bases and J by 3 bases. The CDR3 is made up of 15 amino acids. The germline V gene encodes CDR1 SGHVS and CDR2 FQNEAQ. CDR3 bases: TGTGCCAGCAGCCCTCAGGGACAGGGCTACAATGAGCAGTTCTTC. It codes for CASSPQGQGYNEQFF.

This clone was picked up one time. The CDR3 nucleotides read TGTGCCAGCAGTTTCGAGGCAGGGGGAGAGACCCAGTACTTC. This gives the protein CASSFEAGGETQYF. The chain employs TRBV28 and TRBJ2-5; 7 bases agree with TRBD1. The CDR3 has 14 residues. V shed 3 bases and J 4 bases; nucleotides not matched to a gene: 5. Germline V gene lookup returns CDR1 MDHEN and CDR2 SYDVKM.

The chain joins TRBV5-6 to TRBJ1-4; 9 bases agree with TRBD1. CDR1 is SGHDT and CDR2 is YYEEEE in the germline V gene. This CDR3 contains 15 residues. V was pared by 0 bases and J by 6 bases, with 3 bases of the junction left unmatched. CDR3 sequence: CASSLGDRVDEKLFF. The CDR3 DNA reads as TGTGCCAGCAGCTTGGGGGACAGGGTGGATGAAAAACTGTTTTTT.

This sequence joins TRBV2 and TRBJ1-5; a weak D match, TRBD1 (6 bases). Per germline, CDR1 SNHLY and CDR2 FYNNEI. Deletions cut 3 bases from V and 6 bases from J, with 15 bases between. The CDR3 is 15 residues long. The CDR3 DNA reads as TGTGCCAGCAGTGATGCAGGGGTCGTTGTTCAGCCCCAGCATTTT. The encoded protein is CASSDAGVVVQPQHF.

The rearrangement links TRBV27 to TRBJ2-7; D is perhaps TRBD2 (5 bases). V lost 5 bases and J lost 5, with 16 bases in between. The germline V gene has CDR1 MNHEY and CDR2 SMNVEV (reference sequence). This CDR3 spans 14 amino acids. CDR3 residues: CASSERAPADEQYF. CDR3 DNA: TGTGCCAGCAGTGAGCGAGCGCCAGCGGACGAGCAGTACTTC.

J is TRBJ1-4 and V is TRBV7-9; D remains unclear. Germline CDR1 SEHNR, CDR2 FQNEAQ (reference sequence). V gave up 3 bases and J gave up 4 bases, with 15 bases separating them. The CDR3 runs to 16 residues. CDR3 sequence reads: CASSFLPEGYNEKLFF. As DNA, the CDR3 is TGTGCCAGCAGCTTTCTTCCTGAGGGATATAATGAAAAACTGTTTTTT. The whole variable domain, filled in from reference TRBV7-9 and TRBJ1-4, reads DTGVSQNPRHKITKRGQNVTFRCDPISEHNRLYWYRQTLGQGPEFLTYFQNEAQLEKSRLLSDRFSAERPKGSFSTLEIQRTEQGDSAMYLCASSFLPEGYNEKLFFGSGTQLSVL.

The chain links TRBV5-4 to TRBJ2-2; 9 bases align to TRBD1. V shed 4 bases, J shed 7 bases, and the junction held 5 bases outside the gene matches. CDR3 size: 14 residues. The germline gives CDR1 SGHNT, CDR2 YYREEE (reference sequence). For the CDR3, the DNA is TGTGCCAGCAGCAGTACAGGGGGCAACGGGGAGCTGTTTTTT. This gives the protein CASSSTGGNGELFF. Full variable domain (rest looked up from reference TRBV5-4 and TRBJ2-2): ETGVTQSPTHLIKTRGQQVTLRCSSQSGHNTVSWYQQALGQGPQFIFQYYREEENGRGNFPPRFSGLQFPNYSSELNVNALELDDSALYLCASSSTGGNGELFFGEGSRLTVL.

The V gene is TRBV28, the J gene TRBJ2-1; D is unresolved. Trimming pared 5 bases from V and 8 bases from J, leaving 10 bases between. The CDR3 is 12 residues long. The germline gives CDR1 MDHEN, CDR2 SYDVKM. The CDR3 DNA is TGTGCCAGCAGTCCAGGTGGTTATGAGCAGTTCTTC. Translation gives CASSPGGYEQFF.